Presented here are 28 T cell receptor beta chains from one specimen sequenced in a study of identical twins. TCRdb reprocessed the 5' RACE reads with MiXCR, giving one entry per CDR3 protein. The sample consists of hundreds of thousands of distinct CDR3 sequences, about a tenth of them appearing once. Sample: memory (CD45RO+) T cells sorted from blood. The source of these receptors is a woman younger than 30 in good health.

This clonotype was counted ten times or more. This sequence joins TRBV7-2 and TRBJ1-1; TRBD1 matches 7 bases. There are 12 residues in the CDR3. V gave up 4 bases and J gave up 10 bases; unmatched junction bases: 6. Germline-derived CDR1 and CDR2 are SGHTA and FQGNSA. The CDR3 DNA reads TGTGCCAGCAGCTCTATCCAGGGGGTAGCTTTCTTT. This gives the protein CASSSIQGVAFF.

The V and J genes are TRBV27 and TRBJ1-2; D is uncertain. Trimming pared 2 bases from V and 2 bases from J, leaving 6 bases between. CDR1 MNHEY and CDR2 SMNVEV come from the germline V gene (reference sequence). CDR3 length equals 13 residues. The CDR3 nucleotides are TGTGCCAGCAGTTTAAGGCAGAACTATGGCTACACCTTC. Translated, it gives CASSLRQNYGYTF.

This clonotype was picked up many times. The J gene is TRBJ2-7, the V gene TRBV7-2; the match to TRBD2 covers 7 bases. CDR1 SGHTA and CDR2 FQGNSA come from the germline V gene. Unmatched junction bases numbered 9, after V lost 5 bases and J lost 2 bases. This CDR3 region has 15 residues. CDR3: CASSRLAGRTYEQYF. For the CDR3, the DNA is TGTGCCAGCAGCCGATTAGCGGGTCGTACCTACGAGCAGTACTTC.

There are a few counts of this clonotype. This chain joins TRBV5-1 and TRBJ1-6; no reliable D call. V dropped 0 bases and J dropped 9 bases, with 10 bases sitting between them. The V gene's germline CDR1 is SGHRS and CDR2 YFSETQ. This CDR3 region has 14 residues. CDR3 coding DNA: TGCGCCAGCAGCTTGGCCTTAGCCGGTTCACCCCTCCACTTT. This translates into CASSLALAGSPLHF.

This clonotype appeared many times. This chain connects TRBV20-1 to TRBJ2-1; no clear D gene. V lost 0 bases and J 8 bases, leaving 14 bases between the germline ends. The CDR3 runs 14 residues. CDR1 DFQATT and CDR2 SNEGSKA come from the germline V gene (reference sequence). For the CDR3, the DNA is TGCAGTGCTAGAGATGGCCGGACGGAATATGAGCAGTTCTTC. This sequence encodes CSARDGRTEYEQFF.

The chain carries TRBV20-1 and TRBJ1-5; 7 bases map to TRBD1. The germline V gene encodes CDR1 DFQATT and CDR2 SNEGSKA (reference sequence). The trim removed 6 bases at V and 8 bases at J, leaving 16 bases unmatched. The CDR3 loop spans 15 amino acids. CDR3 sequence (DNA): TGCAGTGCCATTGACCGGGACAGAAGGTGGGAGCCCCAGCATTTT. As protein: CSAIDRDRRWEPQHF.

This chain links TRBV7-9 with TRBJ2-2; D is possibly TRBD1 or TRBD2 (5 bases each). The ends were cut back, 2 bases at V and 6 bases at J, with 10 bases in the middle. The CDR3 sequence is 14 residues long. Germline assignment: CDR1 SEHNR and CDR2 FQNEAQ (reference sequence). The CDR3 nucleotides are TGTGCCAGCAGCTTAATGAGAGGGGCCGGGGAGCTGTTTTTT. As protein: CASSLMRGAGELFF.

In this sample, this clonotype turned up many times. This chain connects TRBV12-3 or TRBV12-4 to TRBJ2-1; 10 bases agree with TRBD1. With 6 bases clipped from V and 5 bases from J, the junction kept 7 bases outside the gene matches. CDR3 length: 15 residues. Here the CDR3 reads CASSHDRGLNNEQFF. The CDR3, as DNA: TGTGCCAGCAGCCATGACAGGGGGCTCAACAATGAGCAGTTCTTC.

The sample holds many counts of this clonotype. This sequence may be a read error, since a much larger clone differs from it by one base. The chain combines TRBV24-1 with TRBJ2-1; D call uncertain. Germline assignment: CDR1 KGHDR and CDR2 SFDVKD. V was trimmed by 2 bases and J by 6 bases, leaving 4 bases between them. CDR3 length: 12 residues. CDR3 protein: CATSDSSNEQFF. Written as DNA, the CDR3 is TGTGCCACCAGTGATTCCAGCAATGAGCAGTTCTTC.

This clonotype was detected only a few times. The chain links TRBV20-1 to TRBJ2-1; 7 nucleotides match TRBD2. The V and J ends lost 7 bases and 6 bases, in that order; junction bases with no gene match: 6. This CDR3 comprises 12 residues. CDR1 DFQATT and CDR2 SNEGSKA come from the germline V gene (reference sequence). CDR3 protein: CSVFPGGNEQFF. The CDR3 DNA follows: TGCAGTGTTTTTCCGGGGGGCAATGAGCAGTTCTTC.

V is TRBV6-1 and J is TRBJ1-5; 7 bases match TRBD1. CDR1 and CDR2 from the germline V gene are MNHNS and SASEGT. Trimming cost V 6 bases and J 0 bases; bases outside gene matches: 5. There are 15 residues in the CDR3. The CDR3 region is CASSDRAFSNQPQHF. The CDR3 bases are TGTGCCAGCAGCGACAGGGCTTTTAGCAATCAGCCCCAGCATTTT.

This clonotype was seen a handful of times. V usage is TRBV15 and J usage is TRBJ2-1; 9 bases align to TRBD1. V was clipped by 3 bases and J by 5 bases; unmatched bases: 8. This CDR3 is 16 amino acids long. Per the germline V gene, CDR1 is LNHNV and CDR2 is YYDKDF (reference sequence). The CDR3 loop is CATSRGPGTGNNEQFF. CDR3 DNA: TGTGCCACCAGCAGGGGACCCGGGACAGGGAACAATGAGCAGTTCTTC.

This clonotype appeared many times. J is TRBJ2-5 and V is TRBV5-1; 7 positions agree with TRBD2. The V gene's germline CDR1 is SGHRS and CDR2 YFSETQ. CDR3 length: 14 amino acids. The V and J ends lost 5 bases and 4 bases, in that order; junction bases with no gene match: 8. The CDR3 nucleotides read TGCGCCAGCAGTGAAACGGGGGGAAGAGAGACCCAGTACTTC. Its protein product is CASSETGGRETQYF.

In this sample, this clonotype turned up a few times. The V call is TRBV20-1, the J call TRBJ2-1, with 11 bases lining up with TRBD2. V shed 6 bases, J shed 7 bases, and the junction held 11 bases outside the gene matches. Germline CDR1 DFQATT, CDR2 SNEGSKA (reference sequence). The CDR3 contains 15 residues. This CDR3 reads CSAALPSGGLNEQFF. In nucleotides, the CDR3 is TGCAGTGCCGCCCTTCCTAGCGGGGGGCTGAATGAGCAGTTCTTC.

This clonotype was detected many times. CDR3: CASSERGYEQYF. The CDR3 DNA follows: TGTGCCAGCAGTGAACGGGGATACGAGCAGTACTTC. The gene calls are TRBV25-1 and TRBJ2-7, with a possible D match to TRBD2 (5 bases). Germline V gene sequence: CDR1 MGHDK, CDR2 SYGVNS. The CDR3 length is 12 residues. Trimming took 2 bases from V and 4 from J, leaving 6 bases between them.

This clonotype was observed a handful of times. The CDR3 loop is CASSERQGWTGELFF. The CDR3 DNA reads TGCGCCAGCAGTGAGAGACAGGGATGGACCGGGGAGCTGTTTTTT. The gene calls are TRBV10-2 and TRBJ2-2; 7 bases fit TRBD1. The J segment lost 5 bases and the V segment lost 2 bases, leaving 5 bases of the junction unmatched. This CDR3 region has 15 residues. The germline V gene encodes CDR1 WSHSY and CDR2 SAAADI.

This clonotype was detected a few times. V and J are TRBV12-3 or TRBV12-4 and TRBJ2-1; tentative D call: TRBD2 (6 bases). Deletions cut 3 bases from V and 5 bases from J, with 17 bases between. The CDR3 extends over 16 amino acids. The CDR3 sequence: CASSFPVAGSDNEQFF. The CDR3 nucleotides are TGTGCCAGCAGTTTTCCCGTGGCGGGGTCGGACAATGAGCAGTTCTTC.

The CDR3 sequence: CSVEVQLNYGYTF. The CDR3 DNA is TGCAGCGTTGAAGTACAGCTTAACTATGGCTACACCTTC. The chain couples TRBV29-1 to TRBJ1-2; D remains unclear. Trimming left V 1 base short and J 1 base short, with 7 bases between. CDR3 length: 13 amino acids. Germline lookup yields CDR1 SQVTM and CDR2 ANQGSEA.

This clonotype was seen more than once but under ten times. The rearrangement links TRBV6-1 to TRBJ1-1; D gene unclear. The CDR3 totals 16 residues. CDR1 MNHNS and CDR2 SASEGT come from the germline V gene. The V and J ends lost 0 bases and 0 bases respectively, with 11 bases between them. CDR3 residues: CASSEAPGRMNTEAFF. CDR3 nucleotides: TGTGCCAGCAGTGAAGCCCCCGGCAGGATGAACACTGAAGCTTTCTTT.

This clonotype came up many times. This chain connects TRBV29-1 to TRBJ2-1, with 7 bases that match TRBD1. CDR1 SQVTM and CDR2 ANQGSEA come from the germline V gene. This CDR3 region has 14 residues. J gave up 9 bases and V 1 base, and 9 bases lay outside the gene matches. DNA of the CDR3: TGCAGCGTTGAAGTGGAGGCAGGGGGTACTGAGCAGTTCTTC. Amino acid sequence: CSVEVEAGGTEQFF.

V usage is TRBV10-3 and J usage is TRBJ2-1; 10 bases fit TRBD2. V was clipped by 7 bases and J by 9 bases; unmatched bases: 12. The CDR3 extends over 15 amino acids. Germline values: CDR1 ENHRY, CDR2 SYGVKD. The CDR3 here is CAITSSGSANGEQFF. Here the CDR3 DNA reads TGTGCCATCACCTCTAGCGGGAGCGCCAATGGTGAGCAGTTCTTC.

The chain combines TRBV29-1 with TRBJ2-4; D is possibly TRBD1 (6 bases). The CDR3 spans 14 residues. Germline values: CDR1 SQVTM, CDR2 ANQGSEA. Trimming pared 6 bases from V and 0 bases from J, leaving 12 bases between. CDR3 nucleotide sequence: TGCAGCGTCTCACAGGGACGAGCCAAAAACATTCAGTACTTC. Encoded protein: CSVSQGRAKNIQYF.

This clonotype was seen repeatedly, ten times or more. This chain links TRBV7-2 with TRBJ2-5; D tentatively fits TRBD1 or TRBD2 (5 bases each). The CDR3 consists of 16 residues. Deletions cut 4 bases from V and 3 bases from J, with 18 bases between. The germline V gene encodes CDR1 SGHTA and CDR2 FQGNSA. The CDR3 here is CASSSRTGRNKETQYF. The CDR3 DNA reads as TGTGCCAGCAGCTCGCGGACGGGACGCAACAAAGAGACCCAGTACTTC.

The genes are TRBV20-1 and TRBJ2-1; D is undetermined. Trimming took 3 bases from V and 0 from J, leaving 6 bases between them. CDR3 length: 13 residues. From germline, CDR1 is DFQATT and CDR2 SNEGSKA (reference sequence). CDR3 in DNA: TGCAGTGCTAGCCAAAGCTCCTACAATGAGCAGTTCTTC. Translated: CSASQSSYNEQFF.

The chain joins TRBV20-1 to TRBJ2-7, with 9 bases aligning to TRBD1. J lost 2 bases, V lost 6 bases, and 5 bases had no gene match. This CDR3 contains 13 residues. Germline V gene data show CDR1 as DFQATT and CDR2 as SNEGSKA (reference sequence). CDR3 DNA sequence: TGCAGTGCCTGGGGACAGGGCGCCTACGAGCAGTACTTC. It yields the protein CSAWGQGAYEQYF.

Notes on this clonotype: This may come from a read error, since a much larger clone is one base off. The chain joins TRBV12-3 or TRBV12-4 to TRBJ1-2; D call uncertain. V was trimmed by 3 bases and J by 6 bases, leaving 14 bases between them. The CDR3 is 14 residues long. CDR3 in amino acids: CASSFARPKDGYTF. For the CDR3, the DNA is TGTGCCAGCAGTTTCGCCAGACCCAAAGATGGCTACACCTTC.

In this sample, this clonotype turned up many times. V usage is TRBV10-3 and J usage is TRBJ1-2; the D is unclear. Germline CDR1 is ENHRY and CDR2 is SYGVKD. The CDR3 has 13 amino acids. V lost 8 bases, J lost 2 bases, and 12 bases lay in between. CDR3 nucleotide sequence: TGTGCCATCTCCTCGACTGAGAACTATGGCTACACCTTC. The encoded protein is CAISSTENYGYTF.

The V gene is TRBV5-1, the J gene TRBJ2-3; TRBD2 matches at 9 bases. The CDR3 has 15 amino acids. Trimming took 5 bases from V and 0 from J; bases not matched to a gene: 4. The germline V gene has CDR1 SGHRS and CDR2 YFSETQ. The CDR3 DNA reads TGCGCCAGCAGTTCAAGCGGGGGGAGCACAGATACGCAGTATTTT. Translation: CASSSSGGSTDTQYF.